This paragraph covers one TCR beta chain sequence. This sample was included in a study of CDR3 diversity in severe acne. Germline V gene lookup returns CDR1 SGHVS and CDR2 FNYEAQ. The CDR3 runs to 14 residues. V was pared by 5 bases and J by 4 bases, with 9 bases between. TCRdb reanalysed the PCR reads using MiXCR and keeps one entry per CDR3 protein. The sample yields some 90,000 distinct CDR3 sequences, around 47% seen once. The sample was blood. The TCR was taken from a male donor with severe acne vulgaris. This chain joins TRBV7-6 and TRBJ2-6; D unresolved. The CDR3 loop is CASSPGRGANVLTF. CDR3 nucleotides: TGTGCCAGCAGCCCCGGAAGGGGGGCCAACGTCCTGACTTTC.